The entry that follows covers one TCR beta chain sequence. Its cognate antigen is unknown. At a deep level, the assay was run. Original analysis: Because ImmunoSEQ provided only junction sequences with no quality scores, the filtering differed. Assay: immunoSEQ multiplex PCR; the TCRdb copy retains only in-frame clones and omits some. V and J calls and clone size are given by that table; D and trimming were obtained from the DNA. The sample lists nearly 1 million clones, 76% occurring once. Donors were healthy HIV-negative adults without recent acute infections or vaccinations. The sample is drawn from a study of shared clonotypes between healthy human individuals. Study-wide points: Genetic and exposure-history diversity was limited by the few donors.

CDR1 is MNHNY and CDR2 is SVGAGI in the germline V gene (reference sequence). The CDR3 is 15 amino acids. The junction had 5 bases not matched to a gene; V was cut back by 5 bases and J by 1 base. The rearrangement joins TRBV6-6 to TRBJ2-3; 8 nucleotides align to TRBD2. The sample comprised memory CD4+ T cells sorted from blood. Indicated subset: CD45RA-negative fraction. This receptor was obtained from a man between 18 and 29 years old in good health. CDR3: CASSSETSGTDTQYF. In DNA, the CDR3 is TGTGCCAGCAGTAGCGAGACTAGCGGCACAGATACGCAGTATTTT.